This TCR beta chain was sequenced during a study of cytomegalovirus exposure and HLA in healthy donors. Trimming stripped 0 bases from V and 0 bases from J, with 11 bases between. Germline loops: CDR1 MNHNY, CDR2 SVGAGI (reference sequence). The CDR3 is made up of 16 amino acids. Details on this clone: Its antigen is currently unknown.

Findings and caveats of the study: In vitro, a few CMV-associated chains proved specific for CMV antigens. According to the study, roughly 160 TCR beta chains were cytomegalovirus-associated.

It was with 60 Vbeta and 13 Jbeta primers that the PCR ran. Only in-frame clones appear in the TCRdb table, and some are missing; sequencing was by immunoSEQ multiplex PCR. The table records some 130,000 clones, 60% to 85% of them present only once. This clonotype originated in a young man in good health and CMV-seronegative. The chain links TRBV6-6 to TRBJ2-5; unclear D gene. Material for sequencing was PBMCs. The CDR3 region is CASSYSRQNNQETQYF. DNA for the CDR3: TGTGCCAGCAGTTACTCGCGGCAAAATAACCAAGAGACCCAGTACTTC.